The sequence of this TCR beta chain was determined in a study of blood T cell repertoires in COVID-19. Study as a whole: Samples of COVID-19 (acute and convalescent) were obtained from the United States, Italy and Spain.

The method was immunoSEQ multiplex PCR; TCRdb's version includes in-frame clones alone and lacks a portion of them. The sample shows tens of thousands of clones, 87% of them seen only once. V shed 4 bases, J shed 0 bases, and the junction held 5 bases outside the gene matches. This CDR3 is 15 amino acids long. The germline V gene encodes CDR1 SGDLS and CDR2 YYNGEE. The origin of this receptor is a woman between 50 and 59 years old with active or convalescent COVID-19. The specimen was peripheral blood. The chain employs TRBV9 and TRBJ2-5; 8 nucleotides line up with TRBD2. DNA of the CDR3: TGTGCCAGCAGCACCCGGGAGGGGTACCAAGAGACCCAGTACTTC. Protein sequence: CASSTREGYQETQYF.